Presented here are 10 T cell receptor beta chains from one specimen sequenced in a study of T cells in Graves' hyperthyroidism and ophthalmopathy. RNA transcripts were the template for amplifying TCR beta CDR3 regions. HTBI primers were the set used in a first-round RT-PCR of the TCR CDR3. MiXCR, applied by TCRdb to the multiplex PCR reads, yields one record per CDR3 protein. The sample has hundreds of thousands of distinct CDR3 sequences; about 15% are singletons. Sequenced: blood. The receptors stem from a young man with Graves' ophthalmopathy.

This rearrangement joins TRBV12-3 or TRBV12-4 to TRBJ2-1; 13 nucleotides match TRBD2. This CDR3 is 14 amino acids long. V shed 8 bases and J 6 bases; nucleotides not matched to a gene: 4. This CDR3 reads CASRGLAGANEQFF. The CDR3 region has the DNA TGTGCCAGCCGAGGACTAGCGGGGGCCAATGAGCAGTTCTTC.

This clonotype has just a few counts. The J gene is TRBJ2-1, the V gene TRBV29-1, with D possibly TRBD2 on 6 matching bases. V lost 0 bases to trimming and J lost 3 bases, with 18 bases between them. This CDR3 spans 17 amino acids. From germline, CDR1 is SQVTM and CDR2 ANQGSEA. The CDR3 DNA reads as TGCAGCGTTGAAGACCCCCTGGGCGGGGAGAGCTACAATGAGCAGTTCTTC. Translated, it gives CSVEDPLGGESYNEQFF.

This clonotype was found many times. The J gene is TRBJ2-5, the V gene TRBV12-3 or TRBV12-4; 7 bases agree with TRBD2. This CDR3 has 13 amino acids. J gave up 3 bases and V 7 bases, and 5 bases lay outside the gene matches. CDR3 DNA: TGTGCCAGCAACTTGAGCGGGGAAGAGACCCAGTACTTC. Protein: CASNLSGEETQYF.

This clonotype was picked up many times. The chain employs TRBV11-3 and TRBJ2-2; D unclear. V lost 7 bases to trimming and J lost 0 bases, with 9 bases between them. The CDR3 has 14 residues. CDR1 SGHNT and CDR2 YENEEA come from the germline V gene. CDR3 in amino acids: CASKRRSNTGELFF. The CDR3 DNA reads TGTGCCAGCAAGCGCCGTTCGAACACCGGGGAGCTGTTTTTT.

On this clonotype: It is unclear where the CDR3 begins or ends on the DNA, so no DNA is shown, and the CDR3 is as TCRdb lists it. The genes are TRBV7-2 and TRBJ1-1; the table assigns TRBD1, which was not confirmed against the DNA. Looked up from germline, CDR1 is SGHTA and CDR2 is FQGNSA. The length of the CDR3 is 19 amino acids, counting both ends. The CDR3 here is CASSFYICGALGGAAEAFF.

The chain employs TRBV19 and TRBJ1-1; 10 bases match TRBD1. V gave up 8 bases and J gave up 4 bases; unmatched junction bases: 4. The CDR3 is made up of 13 amino acids. Per germline, CDR1 LNHDA and CDR2 SQIVND (reference sequence). CDR3: CASGDRGSTEAFF. In nucleotides, the CDR3 is TGTGCCAGTGGGGACAGGGGATCCACTGAAGCTTTCTTT.

J is TRBJ2-1 and V is TRBV2, with D perhaps TRBD1 or TRBD2 (6 bases each). The CDR3 loop spans 15 amino acids. Trimming pared 4 bases from V and 10 bases from J, leaving 20 bases between. Germline V gives CDR1 SNHLY, CDR2 FYNNEI. Written as DNA, the CDR3 is TGTGCCAGCAGTGTAACCGGGCCGGGGGCCTTCGAGCAGTTCTTC. This sequence encodes CASSVTGPGAFEQFF.

This clonotype was detected many times. DNA for the CDR3: TGTGCCACATCCGGGACGGGGGACTACGAGCAGTACTTC. Residues: CATSGTGDYEQYF. The V call is TRBV6-1, the J call TRBJ2-7; the D gene is possibly TRBD2 (6 bases). Germline V gives CDR1 MNHNS, CDR2 SASEGT. The CDR3 extends over 13 amino acids. V shed 10 bases and J shed 3 bases, with 16 bases lying between them.

Ten or more counts support this clonotype. V usage is TRBV30 and J usage is TRBJ1-2; TRBD1 is a possible D gene (6 bases). V lost 1 base and J lost 8, with 14 bases in between. Germline V gene sequence: CDR1 GTSNPN, CDR2 SVGIG (reference sequence). This CDR3 spans 13 amino acids. The CDR3 loop is CAWSAQGLGGYTF. CDR3 coding DNA: TGTGCCTGGAGTGCGCAGGGGCTTGGGGGCTACACCTTC. The whole variable domain, filled in from reference TRBV30 and TRBJ1-2, reads SQTIHQWPATLVQPVGSPLSLECTVEGTSNPNLYWYRQAAGRGLQLLFYSVGIGQISSEVPQNLSASRPQDRQFILSSKKLLLSDSGFYLCAWSAQGLGGYTFGSGTRLTVV.

V usage is TRBV6-2 or TRBV6-3 and J usage is TRBJ2-3; D gene ambiguous. The CDR3 contains 13 residues. The germline CDR1 and CDR2 sequences are MNHEY and SVGEGT. Trimming removed 6 bases from V and 4 bases from J, with 11 bases in between. CDR3: CASRRVAPDTQYF. The CDR3 DNA follows: TGTGCCAGCAGGAGAGTAGCCCCAGATACGCAGTATTTT.